This TCR beta chain was sequenced for a study of blood T cell repertoires in COVID-19. Study-wide background: Whether acute or convalescent, the COVID-19 samples came from the United States, Italy and Spain. In each case, the material was cDNA or gDNA derived from T cells, B-cell-depleted T cells, or PBMCs.

This CDR3 has 15 residues. The J segment lost 1 base and the V segment lost 4 bases, leaving 3 bases of the junction unmatched. The germline V gene has CDR1 SGHRS and CDR2 YFSETQ. Original processing notes: Estimation of nucleated cell counts was performed using reference gene primer amplification. Libraries were prepared by immunoSEQ multiplex PCR; TCRdb keeps only in-frame clonotypes and omits some of them. V and J calls and clone size are those listed in that table; D and trimming were worked out from the DNA. The sample shows tens of thousands of clones, around nine tenths of them seen only once.

The clonotype was recovered from a human donor with active COVID-19. The donor label of this sample is uncertain. Sequencing was done on a sample of peripheral blood. The rearrangement links TRBV5-1 to TRBJ2-7; 12 nucleotides align to TRBD1. For the CDR3, the DNA is TGCGCCAGCAGCGCGGGACAGGGGGCGTCCTACGAGCAGTACTTC. This codes for CASSAGQGASYEQYF.